The 4 T cell receptor beta chains below were found in one sample sequenced in a study of T cells in localized non-small cell lung cancer. Sequenced by immunoSEQ multiplex PCR; TCRdb stores in-frame clones only, minus some. The table includes approximately 30,000 clones, 93% detected once. The material was peripheral blood, obtained before any cancer treatment. These receptors all stem from a female donor older than 55 with stage I lung adenocarcinoma.

The V call is TRBV28, the J call TRBJ1-5; 8 nucleotides align to TRBD1. The V and J ends lost 6 bases and 7 bases, in that order; junction bases with no gene match: 14. Germline V gives CDR1 MDHEN, CDR2 SYDVKM. The CDR3 is 16 amino acids. DNA for the CDR3: TGTGCCAGCAGCTCTCCCGGACAGGGCGGAAAACAGCCCCAGCATTTT. Translation: CASSSPGQGGKQPQHF.

The chain couples TRBV11-2 to TRBJ2-5; 12 bases fit TRBD2. CDR3 length equals 17 residues. In germline, CDR1 is SGHAT, CDR2 FQNNGV. V lost 5 bases and J lost 1; bases outside the gene matches: 8. DNA for the CDR3: TGTGCCAGCAGCGGGCTAGCGGGAGGGCCTCTCCAAGAGACCCAGTACTTC. Translation gives CASSGLAGGPLQETQYF.

V and J are TRBV2 and TRBJ1-5, with a weak D call TRBD1 (5 bases). Germline CDR1 SNHLY, CDR2 FYNNEI. The V and J ends lost 7 bases and 9 bases respectively, with 16 bases between them. This CDR3 region has 13 residues. CDR3 amino acids: CASTWDREVPQHF. DNA for the CDR3: TGTGCCAGCACTTGGGACCGTGAAGTGCCCCAGCATTTT.

The chain combines TRBV18 with TRBJ2-3; D unclear. The V and J ends lost 5 bases and 0 bases respectively, with 18 bases between them. The CDR3 is made up of 17 amino acids. CDR1 is KGHSH and CDR2 is LQKENI in the germline V gene. The CDR3 DNA is TGTGCCAGCTCAACCCAACGTGGGGTAACTAGCACAGATACGCAGTATTTT. This sequence encodes CASSTQRGVTSTDTQYF.